One sample yielded the 5 T cell receptor beta chains listed below, sequenced in a study of cytomegalovirus exposure and HLA in healthy donors. PCR amplification relied on 60 Vbeta primers (plus 13 Jbeta primers). Assay used: immunoSEQ multiplex PCR; TCRdb lists only in-frame clones, some missing. The table has about 130,000 clones, around three quarters seen once. The specimen sequenced was PBMCs. The receptors shown here come from a male donor in good health and CMV-seropositive.

V gene TRBV25-1 combines with J gene TRBJ1-1, with TRBD1 as a possible D gene (6 bases). Per germline, CDR1 MGHDK and CDR2 SYGVNS. The CDR3 runs 16 residues. The V and J ends lost 0 bases and 4 bases respectively, with 15 bases between them. The CDR3 bases are TGTGCCAGCAGTGAATATGGGGGCAGGGTCGGCACTGAAGCTTTCTTT. It is translated as CASSEYGGRVGTEAFF.

The chain combines TRBV19 with TRBJ2-1, with 7 bases matching TRBD2. The V gene end was trimmed by 5 bases and the J gene end by 5 bases; junction bases not matched to a gene: 6. The CDR3 runs to 14 residues. CDR1 LNHDA and CDR2 SQIVND come from the germline V gene (reference sequence). CDR3 DNA: TGTGCCAGTAGTCCCAGACTAGCACACAATGAGCAGTTCTTC. Its protein is CASSPRLAHNEQFF.

The rearrangement uses TRBV28 and TRBJ1-4; D is ambiguous. V was clipped by 5 bases and J by 7 bases, with 11 bases between them. The CDR3 sequence is 13 residues long. CDR1 MDHEN and CDR2 SYDVKM come from the germline V gene. The CDR3 DNA is TGTGCCAGCAGTCCCCCGCGGGGTGAAAAACTGTTTTTT. This gives the protein CASSPPRGEKLFF.

The chain's CDR3 is CASSPGQGGYGYTF. Written as DNA, the CDR3 is TGTGCCAGCAGTCCAGGACAGGGGGGCTATGGCTACACCTTC. The rearrangement links TRBV28 to TRBJ1-2; 10 nucleotides agree with TRBD1. V trimming: 5 bases; J trimming: 4 bases; junction bases outside the gene matches: 4. The CDR3 is 14 amino acids. Germline CDR1 and CDR2: MDHEN and SYDVKM.

The table lists this clone with a few counts. V gene TRBV5-1 combines with J gene TRBJ2-1, with D unclear. Trimming shortened V by 0 bases and J by 0 bases, and 10 bases separated the two germline ends. Looked up from germline, CDR1 is SGHRS and CDR2 is YFSETQ. This CDR3 comprises 16 residues. This CDR3 is CASSLAPQNSYNEQFF. In DNA form, the CDR3 reads TGCGCCAGCAGCTTGGCCCCCCAGAACTCCTACAATGAGCAGTTCTTC.